Each of the 27 T cell receptor beta chains below was sequenced from the same sample in a study of molecular identifiers for immune sequencing clone quantification. MiXCR, applied by TCRdb to the PCR reads, yields one record per CDR3 protein. This table holds more than 450,000 distinct CDR3 sequences, about a fifth found once. Sequencing was carried out using naive CD8+ T cells from blood, with Jurkat cell RNA spiked in. Sample subset: FACS-sorted CD8+CD4-CCR7+CD45RA+ naive T cells. The receptors stem from a human donor in good health. Some libraries in this study had Jurkat cell RNA spiked in.

Concerning this clonotype itself: A much more abundant neighbour one base away suggests this may be a read error. This chain joins TRBV7-9 and TRBJ2-7; 13 nucleotides match TRBD2. The germline gives CDR1 SEHNR, CDR2 FQNEAQ (reference sequence). The length of the CDR3 is 16 residues. The junction had 4 bases not matched to a gene; V was cut back by 0 bases and J by 5 bases. The CDR3 DNA reads as TGTGCCAGCAGCTTAGCCGTACTAGCGGGAGGGCACGAGCAGTACTTC. Residues: CASSLAVLAGGHEQYF.

About this clonotype itself: A much larger clone differs by one base, so this may be a read error. The chain has TRBV3-1 and TRBJ1-5, with D possibly TRBD1 on 5 matching bases. This CDR3 has 17 residues. CDR1 is LGHDT, CDR2 YNNKEL, per germline (reference sequence). Trimming cost V 2 bases and J 3 bases, with 17 bases left between them. The CDR3 bases are TGTGCCAGCAGCCAAAAATCACCCCCGGGGGACAATCAGCCCCAGCATTTT. Translation gives CASSQKSPPGDNQPQHF.

This clonotype was detected only a few times. The chain uses TRBV6-6 and TRBJ1-5, with a possible D match to TRBD1 (5 bases). The germline CDR1 and CDR2 sequences are MNHNY and SVGAGI (reference sequence). This CDR3 has 15 amino acids. Trimming stripped 6 bases from V and 0 bases from J, with 12 bases between. The CDR3 region has the DNA TGTGCCAGCAGATTCCCTGACAGTAGCAATCAGCCCCAGCATTTT. It translates to CASRFPDSSNQPQHF.

About this clonotype itself: A much larger clone lies one base from this, so it may be a read error. The gene calls are TRBV9 and TRBJ2-3, with a tentative D call TRBD1 (6 bases). The J call may be incorrect, as the DNA end agrees better with TRBJ1-5. The CDR3 is made up of 16 amino acids. Germline loops: CDR1 SGDLS, CDR2 YYNGEE. In nucleotides, the CDR3 is TGTGCCAGCAGCGTCCGACAGGAAAGCAGCACAGATACGCAGCATTTT. This sequence encodes CASSVRQESSTDTQHF.

With respect to this clonotype: Because the CDR3 is missing its conserved closing phenylalanine or tryptophan, this is likely a read error. This chain links TRBV9 with TRBJ1-4; D call uncertain. Germline V gene lookup returns CDR1 SGDLS and CDR2 YYNGEE. Trimming removed 2 bases at V and 5 bases at J, with 10 bases between. The length of the CDR3 is 14 residues. The CDR3 bases are TGTGCCAGCAGCGTCGGCGGAGGGAATGAAAAACTGTTTCTT. This codes for CASSVGGGNEKLFL.

This clonotype was counted between two and nine times. CDR3 coding DNA: TGTGCCAGCAGCCAAGGACCGGGCCTTAGCTCCTACGAGCAGTACTTC. Encoded protein: CASSQGPGLSSYEQYF. This sequence joins TRBV14 and TRBJ2-7; no definite D call. The CDR3 is 16 amino acids. The V end lost 1 base, the J end lost 0 bases, and 13 bases lay between the germline ends. CDR1 is SGHDN and CDR2 is FVKESK in the germline V gene.

This clonotype was counted only a few times. This rearrangement joins TRBV5-6 to TRBJ1-5; no reliable D call. This CDR3 is built from 15 residues. Germline lookup yields CDR1 SGHDT and CDR2 YYEEEE. Trimming left V 1 base short and J 2 bases short, with 10 bases between. DNA for the CDR3: TGTGCCAGCAGCTTGACCCCGAGCGGCAATCAGCCCCAGCATTTT. Its protein is CASSLTPSGNQPQHF.

V gene TRBV21-1 combines with J gene TRBJ1-2. TRBV21-1 is a documented pseudogene. CDR3 length: 16 residues. CDR3: CASSKAAVRANYGYTF. CDR3 DNA: TGTGCCAGCAGCAAAGCCGCCGTCAGAGCTAACTATGGCTACACCTTC.

This clonotype was counted a few times. The V gene is TRBV7-9, the J gene TRBJ1-6; 7 nucleotides align to TRBD1. Germline assignment: CDR1 SEHNR and CDR2 FQNEAQ (reference sequence). The V gene end was trimmed by 2 bases and the J gene end by 12 bases; junction bases not matched to a gene: 10. This CDR3 region has 15 residues. This CDR3 reads CASSLIVGGLVPLHF. The CDR3 DNA follows: TGTGCCAGCAGCTTAATTGTAGGGGGCCTCGTACCCCTCCACTTT.

There are many counts of this clonotype. This chain links TRBV6-2 or TRBV6-3 with TRBJ2-7; D gene uncertain. Germline V lookup: CDR1 MNHEY, CDR2 SVGEGT. V gave up 6 bases and J gave up 2 bases, with 11 bases separating them. The CDR3 is 13 residues long. CDR3 nucleotides: TGTGCCAGCAGCTCCCTTGGACCCTACGAGCAGTACTTC. Translating it yields CASSSLGPYEQYF.

The chain recombines TRBV7-6 with TRBJ2-7; no firm D call. With 1 base removed from V and 1 base from J, the gap between germline ends came to 8 bases. Germline loops: CDR1 SGHVS, CDR2 FNYEAQ. This CDR3 is 14 amino acids long. CDR3 sequence: CASSLDWGSYEQYF. In DNA form, the CDR3 reads TGTGCCAGCAGCTTAGATTGGGGTTCCTACGAGCAGTACTTC.

This clonotype was picked up many times. The rearrangement joins TRBV14 to TRBJ2-3; weak D call: TRBD1 (5 bases). The CDR3 is 14 amino acids. Germline V CDR1 and CDR2: SGHDN, FVKESK. Trimming took off 0 bases at V and 1 base at J, with 5 bases between the two ends. Here the CDR3 DNA reads TGTGCCAGCAGCCAAGAGACAGGCACAGATACGCAGTATTTT. Translation: CASSQETGTDTQYF. Full variable domain (outside the CDR3, taken from reference TRBV14 and TRBJ2-3): EAGVTQFPSHSVIEKGQTVTLRCDPISGHDNLYWYRRVMGKEIKFLLHFVKESKQDESGMPNNRFLAERTGGTYSTLKVQPAELEDSGVYFCASSQETGTDTQYFGPGTRLTVL.

This rearrangement joins TRBV20-1 to TRBJ1-1; D not resolved. CDR3 size: 15 residues. V lost 0 bases, J lost 0 bases, and 11 bases lay in between. In germline, CDR1 is DFQATT, CDR2 SNEGSKA (reference sequence). CDR3 sequence: CSARDWKKMNTEAFF. As DNA, the CDR3 is TGCAGTGCTAGAGATTGGAAGAAGATGAACACTGAAGCTTTCTTT.

The CDR3 region is CASSIAGVEQFF. DNA of the CDR3: TGTGCCAGTAGTATAGCGGGAGTTGAGCAGTTCTTC. The genes are TRBV19 and TRBJ2-1; D perhaps matches TRBD2 (6 bases). CDR1 and CDR2 from the germline V gene are LNHDA and SQIVND (reference sequence). The V end lost 1 base, the J end lost 9 bases, and 7 bases lay between the germline ends. This CDR3 has 12 amino acids.

This chain links TRBV4-3 with TRBJ2-1; TRBD2 matches at 14 bases. Losses at the gene ends were 0 bases for V and 9 bases for J; bases not matched to a gene: 7. Germline-derived CDR1 and CDR2 are LGHNA and YSLEER. This CDR3 comprises 17 residues. CDR3 nucleotide sequence: TGCGCCAGCAGCCAAGACGGATCGGGACTAGCGGGAGCTGAGCAGTTCTTC. It translates to CASSQDGSGLAGAEQFF.

With respect to this clonotype: This may be a read error, as it is one base from a much larger clone. The rearrangement links TRBV20-1 to TRBJ2-7; weak D call: TRBD1 (6 bases). Looked up from germline, CDR1 is DFQATT and CDR2 is SNEGSKA (reference sequence). CDR3 length equals 14 residues. With 3 bases removed from V and 9 bases from J, the gap between germline ends came to 21 bases. The CDR3 DNA reads as TGCAGTGCTAGGTCTCAGGGGTCTTTGGACGTGCAGTACTTC. Amino acids: CSARSQGSLDVQYF.

J is TRBJ2-1 and V is TRBV7-9; 10 bases fit TRBD1. Germline trimming cut 5 bases from V and 10 bases from J; bases unmatched to any gene: 11. Germline assignment: CDR1 SEHNR and CDR2 FQNEAQ (reference sequence). The CDR3 is 15 amino acids. The DNA of the CDR3 is TGTGCCAGCAGCCCTCGGGACAGGGGTTCGGCCGAGCAGTTCTTC. This gives the protein CASSPRDRGSAEQFF. Filled out from reference TRBV7-9 and TRBJ2-1, the complete variable domain reads DTGVSQNPRHKITKRGQNVTFRCDPISEHNRLYWYRQTLGQGPEFLTYFQNEAQLEKSRLLSDRFSAERPKGSFSTLEIQRTEQGDSAMYLCASSPRDRGSAEQFFGPGTRLTVL.

The chain employs TRBV15 and TRBJ1-5; D is ambiguous. Trimming took 0 bases from V and 7 from J, leaving 13 bases between them. In germline, CDR1 is LNHNV, CDR2 YYDKDF (reference sequence). The length of the CDR3 is 15 residues. The CDR3 region has the DNA TGTGCCACCAGCAGAGATCCCCAAGCTAGGCAGCCCCAGCATTTT. This sequence encodes CATSRDPQARQPQHF.

There are many counts of this clonotype. The gene calls are TRBV29-1 and TRBJ2-5; 8 nucleotides align to TRBD1. The length of the CDR3 is 17 residues. CDR1 is SQVTM, CDR2 ANQGSEA, per germline. Unmatched junction bases numbered 19, after V lost 7 bases and J lost 3 bases. The DNA for the CDR3 is TGCAGCGGATTGACGCTGGGACAGGCAGTGTTGAAAGAGACCCAGTACTTC. Translated, it gives CSGLTLGQAVLKETQYF.

This clonotype has just a few counts. V is TRBV18 and J is TRBJ2-1; D unresolved. V lost 6 bases, J lost 0 bases, and 15 bases lay in between. The length of the CDR3 is 16 residues. Germline V gene data show CDR1 as KGHSH and CDR2 as LQKENI. The CDR3 nucleotides read TGTGCCAGCTCCCTAGACACCGAAAGCTCCTACAATGAGCAGTTCTTC. Amino acid sequence: CASSLDTESSYNEQFF.

A remark on this clonotype: This could be a read error, since a much larger clone is one nucleotide away. The chain is built from TRBV4-1 and TRBJ1-5; the D gene is possibly TRBD1 (5 bases). Germline assignment: CDR1 MGHRA and CDR2 YSYEKL. There are 12 residues in the CDR3. CDR3 sequence (DNA): TGCGCCAGCAGCCAAGTGGGGCAGCTCCAGCATTTT. Translated, it gives CASSQVGQLQHF.

This clonotype was detected a few times. The V gene is TRBV5-4, the J gene TRBJ2-3, with TRBD1 identical over 9 bases. The CDR3 sequence is 14 residues long. V lost 5 bases to trimming and J lost 8 bases; unmatched junction nucleotides: 9. The germline V gene encodes CDR1 SGHNT and CDR2 YYREEE (reference sequence). CDR3 sequence (DNA): TGTGCCAGCAGTCCAACAGGGGGCGCCGTTACGCAGTATTTT. It is translated as CASSPTGGAVTQYF.

The CDR3 DNA reads as TGCAGTGCTAGTCCCTCCCGTTATAGCAATCAGCCCCAGCATTTT. It codes for CSASPSRYSNQPQHF. The rearrangement joins TRBV20-1 to TRBJ1-5; D not resolved. Germline CDR1 DFQATT, CDR2 SNEGSKA (reference sequence). This CDR3 spans 15 amino acids. V lost 3 bases and J lost 0, with 12 bases in between.

As to this clonotype: This could be a read error, since a much larger clone is one nucleotide away. This sequence joins TRBV4-1 and TRBJ1-5, with D possibly matching TRBD1 (5 bases). CDR1 and CDR2 from the germline V gene are MGHRA and YSYEKL. This CDR3 has 14 residues. The CDR3 DNA reads as TGCGCCAGCGGCCAAGAGAGGGGAAATCAGCCCCAGCATTTT. This codes for CASGQERGNQPQHF.

This clonotype was seen at least ten times. This rearrangement joins TRBV7-9 to TRBJ2-7, with a possible D match to TRBD2 (5 bases). The CDR3 is made up of 12 amino acids. Trimming removed 8 bases at V and 3 bases at J, with 11 bases between. The germline CDR1 and CDR2 sequences are SEHNR and FQNEAQ (reference sequence). CDR3 DNA sequence: TGTGCCAGCGGCGGGCTGGGCTACGAGCAGTACTTC. Translating gives CASGGLGYEQYF.

This clonotype was seen repeatedly, ten times or more. The chain combines TRBV20-1 with TRBJ2-2; 8 bases match TRBD1. Germline CDR1 reads DFQATT; CDR2 reads SNEGSKA (reference sequence). Trimming removed 4 bases from V and 3 bases from J; junction bases left unmatched: 1. The CDR3 length is 13 residues. The CDR3 coding sequence is TGCAGTGCTATACAGGGGGACACCGGGGAGCTGTTTTTT. It translates to CSAIQGDTGELFF.

The chain is built from TRBV12-3 or TRBV12-4 and TRBJ1-1; a weak D match, TRBD1 (6 bases). The CDR3 covers 12 residues. Trimming left V 7 bases short and J 10 bases short, with 16 bases between. CDR3 loop: CASTLGGGLAFF. The CDR3 region has the DNA TGTGCCAGCACTCTGGGGGGGGGGCTAGCTTTCTTT.